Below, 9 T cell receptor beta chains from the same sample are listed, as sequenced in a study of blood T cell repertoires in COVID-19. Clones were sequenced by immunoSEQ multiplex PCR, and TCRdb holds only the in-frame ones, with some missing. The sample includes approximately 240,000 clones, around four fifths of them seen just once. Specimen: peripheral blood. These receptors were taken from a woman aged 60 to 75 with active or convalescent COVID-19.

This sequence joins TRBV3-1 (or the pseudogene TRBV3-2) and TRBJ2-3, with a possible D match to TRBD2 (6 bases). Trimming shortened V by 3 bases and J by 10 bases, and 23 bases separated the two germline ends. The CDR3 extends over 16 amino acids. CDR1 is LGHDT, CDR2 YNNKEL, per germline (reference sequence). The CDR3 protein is CASSHLAHLPGGAQYF. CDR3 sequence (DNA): TGTGCCAGCAGCCACCTAGCGCACCTACCCGGAGGTGCGCAGTATTTT.

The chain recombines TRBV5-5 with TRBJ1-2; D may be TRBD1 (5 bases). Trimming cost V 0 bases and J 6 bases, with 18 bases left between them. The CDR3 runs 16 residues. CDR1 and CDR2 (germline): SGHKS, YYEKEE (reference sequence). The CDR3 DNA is TGTGCCAGCAGCTTGGCGGGGACTACTACAAGGGATGGCTACACCTTC. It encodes CASSLAGTTTRDGYTF.

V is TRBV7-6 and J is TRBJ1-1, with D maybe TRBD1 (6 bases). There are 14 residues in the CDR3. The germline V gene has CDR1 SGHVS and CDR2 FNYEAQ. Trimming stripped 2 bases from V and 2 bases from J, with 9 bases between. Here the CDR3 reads CASSLRTANTEAFF. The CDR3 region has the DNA TGTGCCAGCAGCTTAAGGACAGCCAACACTGAAGCTTTCTTT.

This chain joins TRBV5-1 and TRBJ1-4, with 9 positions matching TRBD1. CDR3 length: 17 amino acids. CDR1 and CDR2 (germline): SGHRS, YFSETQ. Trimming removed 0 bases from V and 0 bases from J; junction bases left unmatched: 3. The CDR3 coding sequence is TGCGCCAGCAGCTTGGGGACAGGGGCTGCAACTAATGAAAAACTGTTTTTT. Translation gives CASSLGTGAATNEKLFF.

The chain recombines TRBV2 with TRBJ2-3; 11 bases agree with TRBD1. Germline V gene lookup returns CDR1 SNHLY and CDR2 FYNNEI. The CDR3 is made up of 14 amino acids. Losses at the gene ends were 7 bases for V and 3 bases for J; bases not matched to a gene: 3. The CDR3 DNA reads TGTGCCAGCAACAGGGACAGGGGGACAGATACGCAGTATTTT. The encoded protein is CASNRDRGTDTQYF.

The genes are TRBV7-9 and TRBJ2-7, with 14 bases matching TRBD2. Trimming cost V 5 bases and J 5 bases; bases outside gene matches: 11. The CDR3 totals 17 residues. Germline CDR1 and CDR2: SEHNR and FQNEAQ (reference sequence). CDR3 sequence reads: CASSPIPTSGRADEQYF. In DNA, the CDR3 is TGTGCCAGCAGCCCTATCCCGACTAGCGGGAGGGCCGACGAGCAGTACTTC. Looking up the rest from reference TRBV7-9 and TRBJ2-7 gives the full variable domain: DTGVSQNPRHKITKRGQNVTFRCDPISEHNRLYWYRQTLGQGPEFLTYFQNEAQLEKSRLLSDRFSAERPKGSFSTLEIQRTEQGDSAMYLCASSPIPTSGRADEQYFGPGTRLTVT.

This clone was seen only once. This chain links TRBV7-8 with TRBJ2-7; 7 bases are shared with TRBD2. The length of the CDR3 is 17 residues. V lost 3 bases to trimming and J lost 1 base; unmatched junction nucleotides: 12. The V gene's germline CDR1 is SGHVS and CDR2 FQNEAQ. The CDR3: CASSLLPGRAGSYEQYF. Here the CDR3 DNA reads TGTGCCAGCAGCTTGCTTCCGGGACGAGCGGGATCCTACGAGCAGTACTTC.

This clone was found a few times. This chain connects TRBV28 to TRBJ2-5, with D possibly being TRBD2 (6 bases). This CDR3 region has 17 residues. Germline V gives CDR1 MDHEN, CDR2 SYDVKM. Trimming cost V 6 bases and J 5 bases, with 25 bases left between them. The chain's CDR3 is CASSLGLGGYFRETQYF. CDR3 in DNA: TGTGCCAGCAGCCTGGGTTTAGGAGGGTATTTTCGGGAGACCCAGTACTTC.

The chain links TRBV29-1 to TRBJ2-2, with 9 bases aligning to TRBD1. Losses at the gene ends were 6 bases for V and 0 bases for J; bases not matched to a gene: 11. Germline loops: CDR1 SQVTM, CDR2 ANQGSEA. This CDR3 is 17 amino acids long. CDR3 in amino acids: CSVKDFRQGANTGELFF. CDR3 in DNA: TGCAGCGTCAAGGACTTCCGACAGGGGGCGAACACCGGGGAGCTGTTTTTT.